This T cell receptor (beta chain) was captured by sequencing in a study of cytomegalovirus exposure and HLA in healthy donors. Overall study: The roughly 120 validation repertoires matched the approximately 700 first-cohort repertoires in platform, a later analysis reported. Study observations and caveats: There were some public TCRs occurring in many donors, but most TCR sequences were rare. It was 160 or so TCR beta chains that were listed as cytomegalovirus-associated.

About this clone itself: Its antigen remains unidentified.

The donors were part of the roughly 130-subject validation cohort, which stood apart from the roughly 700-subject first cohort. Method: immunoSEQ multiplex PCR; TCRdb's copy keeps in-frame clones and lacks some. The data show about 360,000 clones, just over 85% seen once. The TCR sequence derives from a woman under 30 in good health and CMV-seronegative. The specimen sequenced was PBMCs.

This chain's CDR3 is CSVEYFGQAGGETQYF. In DNA, the CDR3 is TGCAGCGTTGAATACTTCGGACAGGCGGGGGGGGAGACCCAGTACTTC. The rearrangement uses TRBV29-1 and TRBJ2-5, with TRBD2 identical over 9 bases. CDR3 length equals 16 residues. Unmatched junction bases numbered 12, after V lost 2 bases and J lost 5 bases. The germline CDR1 and CDR2 sequences are SQVTM and ANQGSEA.